The 12 T cell receptor beta chains in this list originate from one sample, sequenced in a study of shared clonotypes between healthy human individuals. The naive CD8 population came from CD45RO-negative cells selected for CCR7, without terminally differentiated effector memory CD45RA+ cells. TCRdb's copy holds only in-frame clones and misses some; the assay was immunoSEQ multiplex PCR. This sample has about 800,000 clones, with about 96% found just once. Input material: naive CD8+ T cells sorted from blood. These receptors originate from a man younger than 45 in good health.

The CDR3: CASSEIAGVYNEQFF. CDR3 sequence (DNA): TGTGCCAGCAGTGAAATAGCGGGAGTATACAATGAGCAGTTCTTC. The chain combines TRBV25-1 with TRBJ2-1, with 9 positions matching TRBD2. Looked up from germline, CDR1 is MGHDK and CDR2 is SYGVNS. The CDR3 spans 15 residues. Trimming removed 2 bases from V and 4 bases from J; junction bases left unmatched: 3.

The gene calls are TRBV14 and TRBJ1-2; no reliable D call. There are 14 residues in the CDR3. Germline values: CDR1 SGHDN, CDR2 FVKESK. Trimming pared 1 base from V and 5 bases from J, leaving 11 bases between. The CDR3 DNA is TGTGCCAGCAGCCAAGGGTACGGGTTGTATGGCTACACCTTC. The encoded protein is CASSQGYGLYGYTF.

Turning to this clone: This sample also contains other DNA sequences that code for the same CDR3. J is TRBJ1-1 and V is TRBV7-9; a weak D match, TRBD1 (6 bases). V lost 3 bases, J lost 7 bases, and 12 bases lay in between. Germline assignment: CDR1 SEHNR and CDR2 FQNEAQ (reference sequence). The CDR3 covers 13 residues. CDR3 nucleotide sequence: TGTGCCAGCAGCTTGAAGGACAGACTTGAAGCTTTCTTT. Translated: CASSLKDRLEAFF.

This clone was observed a single time. The V and J genes are TRBV27 and TRBJ2-2, with no clear D. This CDR3 comprises 13 residues. The germline gives CDR1 MNHEY, CDR2 SMNVEV (reference sequence). Trimming cost V 5 bases and J 4 bases, with 8 bases left between them. CDR3 loop: CASSIDITGELFF. CDR3 coding DNA: TGTGCCAGCAGTATAGACATCACCGGGGAGCTGTTTTTT.

The chain employs TRBV7-2 and TRBJ2-3, with 11 bases aligning to TRBD2. Germline loops: CDR1 SGHTA, CDR2 FQGNSA. The CDR3 spans 15 residues. With V trimmed by 5 bases and J by 4 bases, 5 bases remained unmatched. The CDR3 region has the DNA TGTGCCAGCAGCAGCACTAGCGGGAGATCAGATACGCAGTATTTT. Protein product: CASSSTSGRSDTQYF.

The chain combines TRBV27 with TRBJ2-1, with 14 bases aligning to TRBD2. V trimming: 6 bases; J trimming: 8 bases; junction bases outside the gene matches: 6. This CDR3 has 15 amino acids. Germline CDR1 is MNHEY and CDR2 is SMNVEV (reference sequence). CDR3 region: CASRRLAGGEYEQFF. CDR3 nucleotides: TGTGCCAGCAGACGACTAGCGGGAGGGGAGTATGAGCAGTTCTTC.

This clone occurred once. The rearrangement uses TRBV9 and TRBJ2-2, with TRBD2 matching 10 bases. The CDR3 length is 17 residues. Germline V gene data show CDR1 as SGDLS and CDR2 as YYNGEE. J lost 1 base, V lost 0 bases, and 3 bases had no gene match. CDR3 in amino acids: CASSVVSGRRNTGELFF. In nucleotides, the CDR3 is TGTGCCAGCAGCGTAGTTAGCGGGAGGCGGAACACCGGGGAGCTGTTTTTT.

V and J are TRBV27 and TRBJ2-2; the match to TRBD2 covers 9 bases. Germline loops: CDR1 MNHEY, CDR2 SMNVEV (reference sequence). The CDR3 totals 14 residues. The ends lost 8 bases at V and 7 bases at J; junction bases unmatched: 8. Here the CDR3 reads CASSFSGRLGELFF. The CDR3 bases are TGTGCCAGCTCCTTTAGCGGGAGACTCGGGGAGCTGTTTTTT.

The chain has TRBV4-1 and TRBJ2-1, with 8 bases aligning to TRBD2. CDR1 is MGHRA and CDR2 is YSYEKL in the germline V gene. V lost 5 bases to trimming and J lost 10 bases; unmatched junction nucleotides: 7. The CDR3 runs to 13 residues. This CDR3 is CASSVGGRTEQFF. Written as DNA, the CDR3 is TGCGCCAGCAGCGTGGGCGGGAGGACCGAGCAGTTCTTC.

As for this clone: Other DNA sequences from this sample encode an identical CDR3 as well. V usage is TRBV7-9 and J usage is TRBJ2-7; TRBD1 matches 8 bases. Germline CDR1 is SEHNR and CDR2 is FQNEAQ (reference sequence). There are 14 residues in the CDR3. With 4 bases clipped from V and 3 bases from J, the junction kept 5 bases outside the gene matches. CDR3 sequence reads: CASSSRTGSYEQYF. The CDR3 nucleotides read TGTGCCAGCAGCTCCCGGACAGGGAGCTACGAGCAGTACTTC.

The chain uses TRBV11-2 and TRBJ1-2, with 11 bases fitting TRBD1. J gave up 4 bases and V 4 bases, and 8 bases lay outside the gene matches. Per the germline V gene, CDR1 is SGHAT and CDR2 is FQNNGV. There are 16 residues in the CDR3. CDR3 loop: CASSSGTGGGIYGYTF. In nucleotides, the CDR3 is TGTGCCAGCAGCTCTGGGACAGGGGGTGGAATCTATGGCTACACCTTC.

The gene calls are TRBV4-3 and TRBJ2-7; 9 bases are a match to TRBD2. Germline V gene lookup returns CDR1 LGHNA and CDR2 YSLEER. J gave up 4 bases and V 1 base, and 14 bases lay outside the gene matches. This CDR3 region has 18 residues. CDR3 in DNA: TGCGCCAGCAGCCAAGTAGGAGGTCACGTAGCGGGAGCGTACGAGCAGTACTTC. This encodes CASSQVGGHVAGAYEQYF.